Listed below are T cell receptor beta chains from one sample, sequenced in a study of blood T cell repertoires in COVID-19. Produced via immunoSEQ multiplex PCR; TCRdb's table is partial and in-frame only. The sample holds some 450,000 clones, around 90% seen once. The sample comprised peripheral blood. The receptors were gathered from a man younger than 35 with COVID-19, enrolled during active disease. The CDR3 runs from the conserved cysteine through the conserved F or W. Fields, in order: clone size, D gene, V gene, J gene, CDR3 DNA, CDR3 protein. A D gene is named only where the DNA matches it firmly. Part of the rows lack a size; the others show once, few, many or a class for expanded clones.

NA	TRBD2	TRBV29-1	TRBJ2-3	TGCAGCGTTTCCGGGAGGGTCGCAGATACGCAGTATTTT	CSVSGRVADTQYF
once	TRBD2	TRBV4-1	TRBJ2-5	TGCGCCAGCAGCCGTGGTTTGGAGCGGGAGTTTTCAGAGACCCAGTACTTC	CASSRGLEREFSETQYF
NA	NA	TRBV5-1	TRBJ1-1	TGCGCCAGCGGGGGGACTGCAATGAACACTGAAGCTTTCTTT	CASGGTAMNTEAFF
NA	NA	TRBV11-2	TRBJ2-2	TGTGCCAGCACCTGGGGGGCGAACACCGGGGAGCTGTTTTTT	CASTWGANTGELFF
NA	TRBD2	TRBV12-3/TRBV12-4	TRBJ2-2	TGTGCCAGCAGTTTTAGCGGGACCGGGGAGCTGTTTTTT	CASSFSGTGELFF
once	NA	TRBV7-2	TRBJ2-4	TGTGCCAGCAGCTTCAAGGGGGCCAAAAACATTCAGTACTTC	CASSFKGAKNIQYF
NA	NA	TRBV5-4	TRBJ1-6	TGTGCCAGCAGCCTCCCGGGGGGCGAGGGATCACCCCTCCACTTT	CASSLPGGEGSPLHF
NA	TRBD1	TRBV13	TRBJ2-1	TGTGCCAGCAGCTCGAAAAGGGGGCGTATGGGGATAAATGAGCAGTTCTTC	CASSSKRGRMGINEQFF
NA	TRBD1	TRBV2	TRBJ1-3	TGTGCCAGCAGTCGACAGGGTGGTGGAAACACCATATATTTT	CASSRQGGGNTIYF
NA	TRBD1	TRBV30	TRBJ2-7	TGTGCCTGGAGTGGCCGGGACAGGGGGTGGTACGAGCAGTACTTC	CAWSGRDRGWYEQYF
NA	TRBD1	TRBV19	TRBJ1-5	TGTGCCAGTAGTAGGACCGGGACAGGGGATCAGCCCCAGCATTTT	CASSRTGTGDQPQHF
NA	NA	TRBV13	TRBJ1-6	TGTGCCAGCAGCCTACAGGGAAATTCACCCCTCCACTTT	CASSLQGNSPLHF
NA	TRBD2	TRBV7-8	TRBJ2-1	TGTGCCAGCAGCTTAAGAGGGACTAGATACAATGAGCAGTTCTTC	CASSLRGTRYNEQFF
NA	TRBD1	TRBV12-3/TRBV12-4	TRBJ2-1	TGTGCCAGCAGTCCGACAGGGGAACAGTTCTTC	CASSPTGEQFF
once	NA	TRBV6-5	TRBJ1-2	TGTGCCAGCAGGTTTGCGGGGGCATATGGCTACACCTTC	CASRFAGAYGYTF
NA	NA	TRBV10-3	TRBJ1-2	TGTGCCATCAGTGAGGTCGGGGGGTTGCGGGGCTACACCTTC	CAISEVGGLRGYTF
NA	TRBD2	TRBV11-3	TRBJ2-7	TGTGCCAGCAGCTTGCCAGTGGGACTAGCTCCCGAGCAGTACTTC	CASSLPVGLAPEQYF
NA	NA	TRBV5-1	TRBJ2-5	TGCGCCAGCTTTGAGGGAGAGACCCAGTACTTC	CASFEGETQYF
NA	NA	TRBV27	TRBJ2-2	TGTGCCAGCACCCGAAGGGGCGCAGGGGCGAACACCGGGGAGCTGTTTTTT	CASTRRGAGANTGELFF
NA	TRBD1	TRBV10-2	TRBJ1-5	TGCGCCAGCAGTTTAGAACAGGGGGATCAGCCCCAGCATTTT	CASSLEQGDQPQHF
NA	NA	TRBV3-1/TRBV3-2	TRBJ1-6	TGTGCCAGCAGCTCCGGACAGTATAATTCACCCCTCCACTTT	CASSSGQYNSPLHF
NA	TRBD1	TRBV10-1	TRBJ1-4	TGCGCCAGCAGTGAGAATTCGCCAGGGGGAGGAGAAAAACTGTTTTTT	CASSENSPGGGEKLFF
NA	NA	TRBV2	TRBJ1-2	TGTGCCAGCAAGCTACAGGTGAACTATGGCTACACCTTC	CASKLQVNYGYTF
NA	NA	TRBV27	TRBJ2-3	TGTGCCAGCAGTTCTCTCGGGAGTTCACTAGATACGCAGTATTTT	CASSSLGSSLDTQYF